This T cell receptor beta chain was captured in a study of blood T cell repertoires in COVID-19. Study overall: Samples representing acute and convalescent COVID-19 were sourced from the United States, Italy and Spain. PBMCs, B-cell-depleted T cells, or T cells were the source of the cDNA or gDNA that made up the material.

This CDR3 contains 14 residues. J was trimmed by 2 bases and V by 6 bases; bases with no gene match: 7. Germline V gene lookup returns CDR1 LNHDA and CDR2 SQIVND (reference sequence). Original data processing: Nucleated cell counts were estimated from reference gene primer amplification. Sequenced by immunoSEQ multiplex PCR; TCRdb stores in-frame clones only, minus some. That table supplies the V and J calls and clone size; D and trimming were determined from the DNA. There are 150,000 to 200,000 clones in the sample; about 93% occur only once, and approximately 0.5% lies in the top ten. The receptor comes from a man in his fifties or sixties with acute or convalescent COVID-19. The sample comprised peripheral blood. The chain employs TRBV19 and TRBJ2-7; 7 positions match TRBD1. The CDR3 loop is CASSSTGTAYEQYF. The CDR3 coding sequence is TGTGCCAGTAGCTCCACCGGGACAGCCTACGAGCAGTACTTC.